These 19 T cell receptor beta chains were sequenced from one sample in a study of Ad26.COV2.S vaccination and SARS-CoV-2 variants. Measured with immunoSEQ multiplex PCR; TCRdb has only the in-frame clones, and not every one. Of 400,000 to 500,000 clones listed, 89% are singletons. Specified treatment: roughly 19 received Ad26.COV2.S at low or high dose, single or two shots; roughly five received placebo; per-sample allocation not given. Sample collection was performed on day 63 after the first vaccine or placebo injection. The starting material was peripheral blood, obtained in a trial of Ad26.COV2.S vaccine versus placebo. The receptors derive from a person between 18 and 65 years old who received the Ad26.COV2.S COVID-19 vaccine or a placebo.

The V and J genes are TRBV7-9 and TRBJ1-2; D is perhaps TRBD1 (5 bases). Between the trimmed V and J ends, which lost 7 bases and 6 bases, there was a span of 15 bases. CDR3 length: 13 residues. Germline CDR1 reads SEHNR; CDR2 reads FQNEAQ (reference sequence). The CDR3 spells CASTLARAHGYTF. CDR3 DNA sequence: TGTGCCAGCACCCTCGCCAGGGCCCATGGCTACACCTTC.

The chain carries TRBV5-1 and TRBJ2-3, with 7 bases identical to TRBD1. Germline values: CDR1 SGHRS, CDR2 YFSETQ. This CDR3 is built from 14 residues. The ends lost 4 bases at V and 6 bases at J; junction bases unmatched: 8. CDR3 sequence: CASSHGQVRDTQYF. The CDR3, as DNA: TGCGCCAGCAGCCATGGACAGGTGAGGGATACGCAGTATTTT.

The rearrangement links TRBV7-9 to TRBJ2-5; D is undetermined. The germline V and J ends were trimmed by 5 bases and 1 base, with 11 bases remaining between them. This CDR3 region has 14 residues. Germline CDR1 and CDR2: SEHNR and FQNEAQ (reference sequence). CDR3 DNA: TGTGCCAGCAGCCAGGTGACACTCCAAGAGACCCAGTACTTC. This translates into CASSQVTLQETQYF.

The chain couples TRBV15 to TRBJ1-1, with D maybe TRBD1 (5 bases). Germline CDR1 and CDR2: LNHNV and YYDKDF (reference sequence). With 5 bases removed from V and 3 bases from J, the gap between germline ends came to 13 bases. This CDR3 region has 14 residues. CDR3 sequence reads: CATSGTKGDTEAFF. Here the CDR3 DNA reads TGTGCCACCAGCGGGACTAAAGGGGACACTGAAGCTTTCTTT.

This clone was recorded only once. V gene TRBV10-3 combines with J gene TRBJ1-6; D might be TRBD1 (5 bases). Germline CDR1 ENHRY, CDR2 SYGVKD. The CDR3 has 15 residues. V was clipped by 0 bases and J by 7 bases, with 10 bases between them. The CDR3 is CAISESRGTNSPLHF. CDR3 bases: TGTGCCATCAGTGAGTCGCGGGGGACCAATTCACCCCTCCACTTT.

The gene calls are TRBV18 and TRBJ1-1; possibly TRBD1 for D (5 bases). Trimming cost V 2 bases and J 1 base, with 11 bases left between them. CDR1 and CDR2 from the germline V gene are KGHSH and LQKENI. This CDR3 has 15 residues. The CDR3 reads CASSPLGQPNTEAFF. The CDR3 coding sequence is TGTGCCAGCTCACCATTGGGGCAGCCGAACACTGAAGCTTTCTTT.

In this sample, this clone turned up a few times. The chain links TRBV4-3 to TRBJ2-7; no reliable D call. Trimming took 4 bases from V and 6 from J, leaving 10 bases between them. The CDR3 has 12 amino acids. Germline CDR1 LGHNA, CDR2 YSLEER. The CDR3 region is CASSLDFGEQYF. The CDR3 nucleotides read TGCGCCAGCAGCCTCGACTTCGGCGAGCAGTACTTC.

J is TRBJ2-1 and V is TRBV7-3, with 8 bases matching TRBD1. V lost 5 bases to trimming and J lost 9 bases; unmatched junction nucleotides: 9. This CDR3 contains 14 residues. CDR1 is SGHTA, CDR2 FQGTGA, per germline. The CDR3 spells CASSPGQGAGEQFF. CDR3 bases: TGTGCCAGCAGCCCCGGACAGGGAGCGGGTGAGCAGTTCTTC. Using reference TRBV7-3 and TRBJ2-1 for the parts outside the CDR3, the full variable domain is GAGVSQTPSNKVTEKGKYVELRCDPISGHTALYWYRQSLGQGPEFLIYFQGTGAADDSGLPNDRFFAVRPEGSVSTLKIQRTERGDSAVYLCASSPGQGAGEQFFGPGTRLTVL.

This clone showed up just a few times. The chain links TRBV7-3 to TRBJ1-6; 8 positions match TRBD1. The CDR3 sequence is 13 residues long. Germline trimming cut 6 bases from V and 9 bases from J; bases unmatched to any gene: 4. The germline V gene has CDR1 SGHTA and CDR2 FQGTGA. The CDR3: CASSSGTGSPLHF. DNA of the CDR3: TGTGCCAGCAGTTCCGGGACAGGTTCACCCCTCCACTTT.

CDR3 region: CATGTSGYNEQFF. As DNA, the CDR3 is TGCGCCACCGGGACTAGCGGCTACAATGAGCAGTTCTTC. The chain uses TRBV5-1 and TRBJ2-1; 11 nucleotides match TRBD2. Trimming removed 9 bases from V and 3 bases from J; junction bases left unmatched: 2. This CDR3 comprises 13 residues. From germline, CDR1 is SGHRS and CDR2 YFSETQ.

The chain links TRBV28 to TRBJ2-6; possibly TRBD2 for D (7 bases). The CDR3 consists of 15 residues. With 7 bases removed from V and 4 bases from J, the gap between germline ends came to 14 bases. Germline V gene data show CDR1 as MDHEN and CDR2 as SYDVKM. In DNA form, the CDR3 reads TGTGCCAGCACCTTGGGGGGGGCCGGGGCCAACGTCCTGACTTTC. Its protein is CASTLGGAGANVLTF.

The chain joins TRBV11-3 to TRBJ1-1; D perhaps matches TRBD1 (5 bases). V gave up 5 bases and J gave up 0 bases, with 10 bases separating them. Germline lookup yields CDR1 SGHNT and CDR2 YENEEA. The CDR3 contains 14 residues. The CDR3 here is CASSGRVLNTEAFF. Written as DNA, the CDR3 is TGTGCCAGCAGCGGCAGGGTTTTGAACACTGAAGCTTTCTTT.

The rearrangement links TRBV28 to TRBJ1-5, with D maybe TRBD1 (6 bases). Trimming shortened V by 1 base and J by 7 bases, and 17 bases separated the two germline ends. The germline V gene has CDR1 MDHEN and CDR2 SYDVKM. CDR3 size: 16 residues. The CDR3 DNA reads as TGTGCCAGCAGTTTATTGATCGGGACAAGCCGCCAGCCCCAGCATTTT. This gives the protein CASSLLIGTSRQPQHF.

V usage is TRBV21-1 and J usage is TRBJ1-2. TRBV21-1 is described as a pseudogene. The CDR3 runs 14 residues. For the CDR3, the DNA is TGTGCCAGCAGCAGGGGGAATTGGGACTATGGCTACACCTTC. Translating it yields CASSRGNWDYGYTF.

The V call is TRBV6-5, the J call TRBJ2-3, with D possibly being TRBD2 (5 bases). Trimming removed 8 bases from V and 1 base from J, with 16 bases in between. CDR3 length equals 15 residues. From germline, CDR1 is MNHEY and CDR2 SVGAGI. The CDR3, as DNA: TGTGCCAGCCTGCCGGGAACGGGTCGCACAGATACGCAGTATTTT. Residues: CASLPGTGRTDTQYF.

The chain employs TRBV4-2 and TRBJ2-5; 10 bases line up with TRBD2. V lost 4 bases, J lost 5 bases, and 16 bases stayed unmatched. Germline V lookup: CDR1 LGHNA, CDR2 YNFKEQ. The CDR3 extends over 18 amino acids. The CDR3 DNA reads TGTGCCAGCAGCCTCCGCACGCGCCTAGCGGGAGATGGGGAGACCCAGTACTTC. Translated, it gives CASSLRTRLAGDGETQYF.

This clone was counted only a few times. The chain recombines TRBV4-1 with TRBJ1-1, with D possibly TRBD1 on 5 matching bases. Germline lookup yields CDR1 MGHRA and CDR2 YSYEKL. CDR3 length equals 14 residues. Trimming removed 0 bases from V and 3 bases from J, with 8 bases in between. In nucleotides, the CDR3 is TGCGCCAGCAGCCAAGATGGGGGGGACACTGAAGCTTTCTTT. Amino acid sequence: CASSQDGGDTEAFF.

The chain has TRBV11-2 and TRBJ2-1, with unresolved D. V was cut by 2 bases and J by 5 bases, with 13 bases left in between. CDR3 length equals 15 residues. Germline V gives CDR1 SGHAT, CDR2 FQNNGV. CDR3 DNA: TGTGCCAGCAGCTTATTAAGTGGTAGACACAATGAGCAGTTCTTC. It specifies CASSLLSGRHNEQFF.

The chain's CDR3 is CASSAHLAGGDEDTQYF. The DNA of the CDR3 is TGTGCCAGCAGCGCCCACCTAGCGGGGGGGGACGAAGATACGCAGTATTTT. This chain links TRBV7-8 with TRBJ2-3; 12 bases align to TRBD2. Germline V gives CDR1 SGHVS, CDR2 FQNEAQ. This CDR3 comprises 17 residues. V lost 5 bases to trimming and J lost 5 bases; unmatched junction nucleotides: 11.